The rows below give T cell receptor beta chains drawn from one sample of a study of cytomegalovirus exposure and HLA in healthy donors. Here immunoSEQ multiplex PCR was the method, and the copy in TCRdb shows in-frame clones only, minus some. This sample has 150,000 to 200,000 clones, with 65% to 85% found just once. The specimen sequenced was PBMCs. These receptors originate from a man aged 60-69 years in good health and CMV-seronegative. Both conserved end residues are part of each CDR3. A D gene is named only where the DNA matches it firmly. Part of the rows lack a size; the others show once, few, many or a class for expanded clones.

>TRBD1|TRBJ1-1|TRBV2|NA
TGTGCCAGCGACTCAGATGGACAGGGGACGTGGAACACTGAAGCTTTCTTT
CASDSDGQGTWNTEAFF
>NA|TRBJ2-7|TRBV7-9|NA
TGTGCCAGCAGCCTGGGAGACCACGAGCAGTACTTC
CASSLGDHEQYF
>NA|TRBJ1-4|TRBV14|once
TGTGCCAGCAGCCCCAGACCCGAGGCGCGTGAAAAACTGTTTTTT
CASSPRPEAREKLFF
>TRBD1|TRBJ2-2|TRBV30|NA
TGTGCCTGGAGTGGGGGGACAGGGGCCACCGGGGAGCTGTTTTTT
CAWSGGTGATGELFF
>NA|TRBJ2-3|TRBV11-2|NA
TGTGCCAGCAGCTTCGGGGGAATCTATTTT
CASSFGGIYF
>NA|TRBJ2-7|TRBV5-1|NA
TGCGCCAGCAGCTTGGGACAGCAGCTCTACGAGCAGTACTTC
CASSLGQQLYEQYF
>NA|TRBJ2-3|TRBV7-9|once
TGTGCCAGCAGCTTAGATGGGGCCGACACAGATACGCAGTATTTT
CASSLDGADTDTQYF
>NA|TRBJ2-3|TRBV7-2|NA
TGTGCCAGCAGCTTAGCAAGAGCGGATACGCAGTATTTT
CASSLARADTQYF
>NA|TRBJ2-7|TRBV5-1|NA
TGCGCCAGCAGCTTGGAACAGGCCTCCTACGAGCAGTACTTC
CASSLEQASYEQYF
>NA|TRBJ2-7|TRBV21-1|NA
TGTGCCAGCAGCGGCCCACACCACGAGCAGTACTTC
CASSGPHHEQYF
>TRBD2|TRBJ2-2|TRBV9|few
TGTGCCAGCAGCGTACCGGGACTAGCCCAAGGGGAGCTGTTTTTT
CASSVPGLAQGELFF
>TRBD1|TRBJ2-7|TRBV11-2|NA
TGTGCCAGCAGCCCGGGACAGGTGACCTACGAGCAGTACTTC
CASSPGQVTYEQYF
>NA|TRBJ2-7|TRBV6-6|NA
TGTGCCAGCAGACATCGGGGGGCGGGGGAGCAGTACTTC
CASRHRGAGEQYF
>TRBD1|TRBJ2-7|TRBV30|NA
TGTGCCTGGAGAGAGTTATCCGGGACAGGGATCCACGAGCAGTACTTC
CAWRELSGTGIHEQYF
>TRBD1|TRBJ1-3|TRBV2|few
TGTGCCAGCAGGGACAGGGCTGGAAACACCATATATTTT
CASRDRAGNTIYF
>TRBD2|TRBJ2-3|TRBV5-1|once
TGCGCCACCCAGGTCGGGGGGGCGAGATCAGATACGCAGTATTTT
CATQVGGARSDTQYF
>NA|TRBJ2-3|TRBV7-9|few
TGTGCCAGCAGCTTAGAAGGGACTCGGGGGGATACGCAGTATTTT
CASSLEGTRGDTQYF
>NA|TRBJ1-5|TRBV7-9|NA
TGTGCCAGCAGCAGGGGCCTCGTCAGCAATCAGCCCCAGCATTTT
CASSRGLVSNQPQHF
>NA|TRBJ2-2|TRBV12-5|NA
TGTGCTAGTGGTTTGGAGGCAGGGCTGGGCGGGGAGCTGTTTTTT
CASGLEAGLGGELFF
>TRBD1|TRBJ2-3|TRBV10-2|few
TGCGCCAGCAGCCGGGACAGGGAGGCAGATACGCAGTATTTT
CASSRDREADTQYF
>TRBD2|TRBJ2-2|TRBV19|NA
TGTGCCAGTAGTATACGGACTAGCTCTCCAGAGCTGTTTTTT
CASSIRTSSPELFF
>NA|TRBJ2-1|TRBV14|few
TGTGCCAGCAGCCGCTTCGGGACAACTTACAATGAGCAGTTCTTC
CASSRFGTTYNEQFF
>NA|TRBJ2-2|TRBV6-6|NA
TGTGCCAGCAGCAAGGGACAGAACACCGGGGAGCTGTTTTTT
CASSKGQNTGELFF
>NA|TRBJ1-3|TRBV19|NA
TGTGCCAGTACCGACCGGGGTATGGGAAACACCATATATTTT
CASTDRGMGNTIYF
>NA|TRBJ1-5|TRBV19|NA
TGTGCCAGTACTTCTGCGGATCAGCCCCAGCATTTT
CASTSADQPQHF
>NA|TRBJ2-7|TRBV5-6|NA
TGTGCCAGCAGCTTGGAATTCCGCAGGCGCTCCTACGAGCAGTACTTC
CASSLEFRRRSYEQYF
>TRBD2|TRBJ2-5|TRBV13|NA
TGTGCCAGCAGCTCTTCTGTGACTAGCGGGGGGCGCCAGACCCAGTACTTC
CASSSSVTSGGRQTQYF
>TRBD1|TRBJ1-2|TRBV4-3|NA
TGCGCCAGCAGCCCGACCGGGACAGAGAACTATGGCTACACCTTC
CASSPTGTENYGYTF
>TRBD1|TRBJ2-3|TRBV19|NA
TGTGCCAGTAGTATCGGACAGGGGGTGGCAGATACGCAGTATTTT
CASSIGQGVADTQYF
>NA|TRBJ1-4|TRBV5-1|NA
TGCGCCAGCAGCGCGGTTAACATGGGACTAAATGAAAAACTGTTTTTT
CASSAVNMGLNEKLFF
>TRBD1|TRBJ2-1|TRBV14|few
TGTGCCAGCAGCCATGGACAGGGAAGCTCCTACAATGAGCAGTTCTTC
CASSHGQGSSYNEQFF
>NA|TRBJ2-7|TRBV2|NA
TGTGCCAGCAGTGGGGGGGGCCACGAGCAGTACTTC
CASSGGGHEQYF
>TRBD1|TRBJ2-2|TRBV5-1|once
TGCGCCAGCAGCTTGGGGGGACAGGGATACACCGGGGAGCTGTTTTTT
CASSLGGQGYTGELFF
>NA|TRBJ2-1|TRBV5-1|NA
TGCGCCAGCAGCGCGGGGACAGCTGGGAATGAGCAGTTCTTC
CASSAGTAGNEQFF
>TRBD1|TRBJ1-6|TRBV5-1|few
TGCGCCAGCAGCTTGGGAGGAGGGGGCTCGGGTTCACCCCTCCACTTT
CASSLGGGGSGSPLHF
>TRBD1|TRBJ2-7|TRBV23-1|NA
TGCGCCAGCTGTTGGGACAGCAGAGGCTCCTACGAGCAGTACTTC
CASCWDSRGSYEQYF
>TRBD1|TRBJ1-6|TRBV2|NA
TGTGCCAGCGCTACCGCAGGGGGCGATTCACCCCTCCACTTT
CASATAGGDSPLHF
>NA|TRBJ2-7|TRBV15|NA
TGTGCCACCAGCAGAGATTATGGGCAGGGATCAGGAGAGCAGTACTTC
CATSRDYGQGSGEQYF
>TRBD2|TRBJ2-7|TRBV28|NA
TGTGCCAGCAGTTTATTAGCGGGAGCCTACGAGCAGTACTTC
CASSLLAGAYEQYF
>NA|TRBJ1-4|TRBV25-1|NA
TGTGCCAGCAGTGAATACCGGCATGAGGGAAAACTGTTTTTT
CASSEYRHEGKLFF
>NA|TRBJ1-4|TRBV20-1|NA
TGCAGTGCTGGTCGAACAGGAAATCTGTTTTTT
CSAGRTGNLFF
>TRBD2|TRBJ2-1|TRBV5-6|NA
TGTGCCAGCAGCTCGGGACTAGCGGGAGGGCCAGGGAATGAGCAGTTCTTC
CASSSGLAGGPGNEQFF
>NA|TRBJ2-7|TRBV28|few
TGTGCCAGCAGTTTAGGGGGGGCCCGAGGATACGAGCAGTACTTC
CASSLGGARGYEQYF
>TRBD1|TRBJ1-2|TRBV6-6|NA
TGTGCCAGCAGAGATGGACAGGGAGGTGGCTACACCTTC
CASRDGQGGGYTF
>TRBD1|TRBJ2-7|TRBV30|NA
TGTGCCTGGGCCGGGACAGGGATCCACGAGCAGTACTTC
CAWAGTGIHEQYF
>NA|TRBJ2-2|TRBV30|NA
TGTGCCTGGATTCCCCGCCCGGGGGTGAACACCGGGGAGCTGTTTTTT
CAWIPRPGVNTGELFF
>TRBD2|TRBJ2-7|TRBV28|NA
TGTGCCAGCCACGATGGTAGTAGCGGGAGGGCAAGAGAGCAGTACTTC
CASHDGSSGRAREQYF
>TRBD1|TRBJ1-1|TRBV6-5|once
TGTGCCAGTACAGGGGGGAGTAACGCTGAAGCTTTCTTT
CASTGGSNAEAFF
>TRBD1|TRBJ2-6|TRBV15|NA
TGTGCCACCAGCAGCGACAGGGGGGGGGAGGGGGCCAACGTCCTGACTTTC
CATSSDRGGEGANVLTF
>NA|TRBJ1-4|TRBV7-2|few
TGTGCCAGCAGCTTCCAGACAGGCTCAGAAAAACTGTTTTTT
CASSFQTGSEKLFF
>TRBD1|TRBJ2-3|TRBV30|NA
TGTGCCTGGCAGGGACAGAACACAGATACGCAGTATTTT
CAWQGQNTDTQYF
>TRBD1|TRBJ1-5|TRBV27|NA
TGTGCCAGCAGTTCGACAGGGACGCATAGCAATCAGCCCCAGCATTTT
CASSSTGTHSNQPQHF
>TRBD2|TRBJ2-1|TRBV30|NA
TGTGCCTGGAGCGAGCTAGCGGGTGCTTACAATGAGCAGTTCTTC
CAWSELAGAYNEQFF
>NA|TRBJ1-4|TRBV11-2|NA
TGTGCCAGCAGCTCAGGGTGGACCGGAATCAATGAAAAACTGTTTTTT
CASSSGWTGINEKLFF
>TRBD1|TRBJ2-3|TRBV6-5|NA
TGTGCCAGCAGTCGTGGGACAGGGGATGTGGATACGCAGTATTTT
CASSRGTGDVDTQYF